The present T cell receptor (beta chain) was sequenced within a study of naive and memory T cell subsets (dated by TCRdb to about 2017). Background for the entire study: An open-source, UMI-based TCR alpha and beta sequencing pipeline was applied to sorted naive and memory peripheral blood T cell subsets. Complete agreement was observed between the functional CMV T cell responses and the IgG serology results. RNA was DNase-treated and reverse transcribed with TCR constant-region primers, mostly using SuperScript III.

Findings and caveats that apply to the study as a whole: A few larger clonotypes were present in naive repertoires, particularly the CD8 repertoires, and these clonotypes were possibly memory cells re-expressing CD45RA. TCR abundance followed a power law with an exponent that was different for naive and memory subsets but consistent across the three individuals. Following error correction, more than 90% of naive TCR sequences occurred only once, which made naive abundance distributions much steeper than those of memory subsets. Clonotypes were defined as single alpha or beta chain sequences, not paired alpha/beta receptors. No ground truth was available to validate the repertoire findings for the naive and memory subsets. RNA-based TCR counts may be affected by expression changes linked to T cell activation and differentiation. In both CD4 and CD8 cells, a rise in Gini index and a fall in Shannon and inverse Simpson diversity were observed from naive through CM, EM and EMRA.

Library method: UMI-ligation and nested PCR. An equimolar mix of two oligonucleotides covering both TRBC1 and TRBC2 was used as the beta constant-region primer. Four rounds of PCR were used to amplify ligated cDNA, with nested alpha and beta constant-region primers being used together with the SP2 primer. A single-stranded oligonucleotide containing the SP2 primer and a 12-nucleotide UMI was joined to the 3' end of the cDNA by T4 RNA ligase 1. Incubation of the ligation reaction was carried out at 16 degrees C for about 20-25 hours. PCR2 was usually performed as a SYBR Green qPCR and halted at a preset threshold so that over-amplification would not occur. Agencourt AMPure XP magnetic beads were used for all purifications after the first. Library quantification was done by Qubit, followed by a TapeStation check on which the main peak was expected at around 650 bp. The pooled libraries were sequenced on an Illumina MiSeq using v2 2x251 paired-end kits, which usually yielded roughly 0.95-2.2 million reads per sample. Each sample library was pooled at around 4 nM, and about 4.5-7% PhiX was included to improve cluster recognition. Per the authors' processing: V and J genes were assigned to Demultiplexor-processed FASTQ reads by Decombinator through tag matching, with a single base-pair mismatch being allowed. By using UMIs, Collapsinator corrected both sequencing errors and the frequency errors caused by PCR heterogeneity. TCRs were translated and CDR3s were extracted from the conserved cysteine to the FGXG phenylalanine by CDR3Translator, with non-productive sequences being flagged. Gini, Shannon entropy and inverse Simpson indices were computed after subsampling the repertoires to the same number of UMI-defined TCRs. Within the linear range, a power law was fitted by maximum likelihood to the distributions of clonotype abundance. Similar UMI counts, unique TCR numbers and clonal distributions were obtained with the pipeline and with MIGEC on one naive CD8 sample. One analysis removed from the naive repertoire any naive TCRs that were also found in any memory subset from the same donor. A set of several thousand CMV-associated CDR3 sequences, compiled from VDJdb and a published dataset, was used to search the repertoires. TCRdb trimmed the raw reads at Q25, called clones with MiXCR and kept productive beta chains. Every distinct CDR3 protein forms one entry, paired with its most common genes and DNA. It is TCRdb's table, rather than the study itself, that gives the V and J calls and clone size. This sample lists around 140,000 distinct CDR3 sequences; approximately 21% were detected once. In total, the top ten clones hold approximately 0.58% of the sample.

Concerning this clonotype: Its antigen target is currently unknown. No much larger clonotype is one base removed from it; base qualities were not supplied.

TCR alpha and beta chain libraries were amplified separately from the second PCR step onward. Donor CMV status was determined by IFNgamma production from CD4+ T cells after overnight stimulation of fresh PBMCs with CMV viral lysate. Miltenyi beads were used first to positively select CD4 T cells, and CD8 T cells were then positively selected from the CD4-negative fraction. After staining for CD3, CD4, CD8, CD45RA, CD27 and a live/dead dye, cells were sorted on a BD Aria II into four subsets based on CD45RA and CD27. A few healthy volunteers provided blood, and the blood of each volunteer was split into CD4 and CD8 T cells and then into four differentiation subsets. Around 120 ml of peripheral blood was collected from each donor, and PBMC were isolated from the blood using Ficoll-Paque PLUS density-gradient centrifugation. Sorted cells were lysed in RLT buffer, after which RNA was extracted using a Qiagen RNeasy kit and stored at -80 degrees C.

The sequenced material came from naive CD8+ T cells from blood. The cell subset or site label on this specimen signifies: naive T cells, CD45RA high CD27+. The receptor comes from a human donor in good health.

The DNA sequence is TGTGCCAGCAGCTGGGGGGCTAGCGGGAGATTCAATGAGCAGTTCTTC. It specifies CASSWGASGRFNEQFF. Recombination connected TRBV7-2 to TRBJ2-1, and TRBD2 matches 10 of the central bases. Spanning cysteine to phenylalanine, the CDR3 consists of 16 amino acids. Solely the CDR3 DNA is kept, with 48 bases framed from the first base. Compared with germline, V lacks 4 bases and J lacks 6 bases; bases without a gene match: 9. As encoded in the germline V gene, CDR1 is SGHTA while CDR2 is FQGNSA.